A selection of T cell receptor beta chains follows, all from one sample in a study of shared T cell receptors in the human thymus. Some clones are missing from TCRdb's copy, which holds only in-frame ones; the method was immunoSEQ multiplex PCR. The repertoire has about 660,000 clones, 70% to 90% of them found once; the top ten carry about 0.0094%. This same sample was also part of a study on human thymus T cells.

The sequencing input was thymocytes. The receptors here all came from a boy younger than two with a congenital heart defect. The CDR3 runs from the conserved cysteine through the conserved F or W. A D gene is named only where the DNA matches it firmly. The size of a clone is reported for some rows only, either as once, few or many, or as a class for expanded clones.

TRBV15	TRBJ2-7	few	NA	CATSRAGRGGHEQYF	TGTGCCACCAGCAGAGCGGGTAGGGGTGGCCACGAGCAGTACTTC
TRBV4-3	TRBJ2-5	NA	NA	CASSQDFTGGDETQYF	TGCGCCAGCAGCCAAGATTTCACTGGGGGCGATGAGACCCAGTACTTC
TRBV14	TRBJ1-3	NA	TRBD1	CASSQERTGFSPDSGNTIYF	TGTGCCAGCAGCCAAGAACGGACAGGGTTTTCTCCGGACTCTGGAAACACCATATATTTT
TRBV4-2	TRBJ2-2	NA	NA	CASSQGLRAGELFF	TGTGCCAGCAGCCAGGGGCTCAGGGCCGGGGAGCTGTTTTTT
TRBV9	TRBJ2-6	NA	TRBD1	CASSEQGVGANVLTF	TGTGCCAGCAGCGAGCAGGGGGTAGGGGCCAACGTCCTGACTTTC
TRBV5-1	TRBJ2-2	NA	TRBD2	CASSLNGSGRETGELFF	TGCGCCAGCAGCTTGAACGGTAGCGGGAGGGAGACGGGGGAGCTGTTTTTT
TRBV19	TRBJ2-5	NA	TRBD2	CASSRTSGGRETQYF	TGTGCCAGTAGTAGGACTAGCGGGGGGCGTGAGACCCAGTACTTC
TRBV11-2	TRBJ2-3	NA	TRBD2	CASSSRRGLAATSTDTQYF	TGTGCCAGCAGCTCCCGTAGGGGACTAGCGGCGACTAGCACAGATACGCAGTATTTT
TRBV6-4	TRBJ2-1	NA	TRBD2	CASSDEREFSEQFF	TGTGCCAGCAGTGACGAGCGGGAGTTCAGTGAGCAGTTCTTC
TRBV7-8	TRBJ2-7	NA	NA	CAADRTYEQYF	TGTGCCGCGGACAGAACCTACGAGCAGTACTTC
TRBV14	TRBJ2-1	NA	TRBD2	CASSSPFEREEGHNEQFF	TGTGCCAGCAGTTCACCTTTTGAACGGGAGGAAGGCCACAATGAGCAGTTCTTC
TRBV30	TRBJ1-4	NA	NA	CAWNTELYEKLFF	TGTGCCTGGAACACGGAACTATATGAAAAACTGTTTTTT
TRBV30	TRBJ1-6	NA	NA	CASNWGQGNSPLHF	TGTGCCTCTAATTGGGGTCAGGGAAATTCCCCCCTCCACTTT
TRBV29-1	TRBJ1-4	NA	TRBD1	CSAVTGDDEKLFF	TGCAGCGCTGTGACAGGGGATGATGAAAAACTGTTTTTT
TRBV7-2	TRBJ2-7	NA	TRBD2	CASSLATLGTSGNYEQYF	TGTGCCAGCAGCTTAGCGACCCTCGGGACTAGCGGGAACTACGAGCAGTACTTC
TRBV4-1	TRBJ2-3	NA	TRBD2	CASSQERTLAGYTDTQYF	TGCGCCAGCAGCCAAGAACGAACCCTAGCGGGGTACACAGATACGCAGTATTTT
TRBV10-1	TRBJ2-1	NA	NA	CASTKMLEGLNNEQFF	TGCGCCAGCACAAAAATGCTGGAGGGACTCAACAATGAGCAGTTCTTC
TRBV27	TRBJ2-7	NA	NA	CASSYRRVNLYEQYF	TGTGCCAGCAGTTACCGCCGGGTAAACCTCTACGAGCAGTACTTC
TRBV7-2	TRBJ1-1	NA	NA	CASSQAGNTEAFF	TGTGCCAGCAGCCAGGCAGGGAACACTGAAGCTTTCTTT
TRBV27	TRBJ1-5	NA	NA	CASSFSHSNQPQHF	TGTGCCAGCAGTTTCAGTCATAGCAATCAGCCCCAGCATTTT
TRBV2	TRBJ2-7	NA	NA	CASSEFPLAPGEQYF	TGTGCCAGCAGTGAGTTCCCACTGGCACCGGGGGAGCAGTACTTC
TRBV11-2	TRBJ2-1	NA	NA	CASDSARARASYNEQFF	TGTGCCAGCGATTCTGCCCGGGCCAGGGCCTCCTACAATGAGCAGTTCTTC
TRBV7-2	TRBJ1-4	NA	TRBD1	CASSTPPGGPNEKLFF	TGTGCCAGCAGCACACCCCCAGGGGGACCTAATGAAAAACTGTTTTTT
TRBV7-7	TRBJ2-1	NA	TRBD1	CASSPGTGYNEQFF	TGTGCTAGCAGCCCTGGGACAGGTTACAATGAGCAGTTCTTC
TRBV14	TRBJ2-1	NA	TRBD1	CASSQEGTSDRTNYNEQFF	TGTGCCAGCAGCCAAGAGGGTACCTCGGACAGGACAAACTACAATGAGCAGTTCTTC
TRBV9	TRBJ2-3	NA	TRBD1	CASSATTGGADTQYF	TGTGCCAGCAGCGCTACGACAGGGGGCGCAGATACGCAGTATTTT
TRBV7-2	TRBJ2-7	NA	NA	CASSVGQSGSSYEQYF	TGTGCCAGCAGCGTGGGACAGAGCGGGAGTAGCTACGAGCAGTACTTC
TRBV19	TRBJ2-1	NA	NA	CASSIGVNSYNEQFF	TGTGCCAGTAGTATAGGCGTAAACTCCTACAATGAGCAGTTCTTC
TRBV18	TRBJ2-1	NA	NA	CASSRRDLQMEQFF	TGTGCCAGCTCACGTCGGGACTTACAAATGGAGCAGTTCTTC
TRBV2	TRBJ1-1	once	NA	CASSDNSLNTEAFF	TGTGCCAGCAGTGACAACAGTCTGAACACTGAAGCTTTCTTT
TRBV28	TRBJ2-1	NA	TRBD2	CASSPWSSGRNEQFF	TGTGCCAGCAGCCCCTGGAGCAGCGGGAGGAATGAGCAGTTCTTC
TRBV30	TRBJ2-3	NA	TRBD2	CAWSRTSVTDTQYF	TGTGCCTGGAGCCGGACTAGCGTCACAGATACGCAGTATTTT
TRBV7-6	TRBJ2-2	NA	NA	CASSRPEENTGELFF	TGTGCCAGCAGCCGGCCGGAGGAGAACACCGGGGAGCTGTTTTTT
TRBV5-1	TRBJ2-7	NA	NA	CASSLEPGDAYEQYF	TGCGCCAGCAGCTTGGAACCGGGGGACGCCTACGAGCAGTACTTC
TRBV19	TRBJ1-2	NA	NA	CASSIVGQHYGYTF	TGTGCCAGTAGTATAGTTGGACAGCATTATGGCTACACCTTC
TRBV30	TRBJ1-2	NA	NA	CAWRDSLTGRRYGYTF	TGTGCCTGGAGAGACTCTCTTACAGGGAGACGTTATGGCTACACCTTC
TRBV27	TRBJ2-7	few	NA	CASSPDQGAPLYEQYF	TGTGCCAGCAGTCCGGACCAGGGCGCTCCCCTCTACGAGCAGTACTTC
TRBV4-3	TRBJ2-7	NA	TRBD2	CASSQALGGEQYF	TGCGCCAGCAGCCAAGCCCTGGGGGGGGAGCAGTACTTC
TRBV14	TRBJ1-3	NA	NA	CASSQERQDNGNTIYF	TGTGCCAGCAGCCAAGAAAGGCAGGATAATGGAAACACCATATATTTT
TRBV29-1	TRBJ2-1	NA	TRBD1	CSAGQGAYNEQFF	TGCAGCGCCGGCCAGGGGGCCTACAATGAGCAGTTCTTC
TRBV5-6	TRBJ2-7	once	NA	CASSLEEPGANCYEQYF	TGTGCCAGCAGCTTGGAAGAGCCGGGAGCCAATTGTTACGAGCAGTACTTC